This is a list of T cell receptor beta chains from one sample in a study of blood T cell repertoires in COVID-19. Clones were sequenced by immunoSEQ multiplex PCR, and TCRdb holds only the in-frame ones, with some missing. This table holds about 160,000 clones, approximately 80% found once. The sequenced material came from peripheral blood. The origin of the receptors is a woman older than 75 with active or convalescent COVID-19. Each CDR3 is given with its conserved first and last residue. D genes are given only for firm matches. Size values are once, few and many counts, or a class for expanded clones, and some rows have none.

d_gene	v_gene	abundance	j_gene	CDR3nt	CDR3aa
TRBD1	TRBV7-8	-	TRBJ1-3	TGTGCCAGCAGCGTCCGGGACAGGGGGTTGTCTAAAGGAAACACCATATATTTT	CASSVRDRGLSKGNTIYF
-	TRBV28	-	TRBJ1-1	TGTGCCAGCAGTTTCGGACAGTCCACTGAAGCTTTCTTT	CASSFGQSTEAFF
-	TRBV7-9	-	TRBJ2-2	TGTGCCAGCCGGGACACTAACACCGGGGAGCTGTTTTTT	CASRDTNTGELFF
-	TRBV28	-	TRBJ1-5	TGTGCCAGCGGTGGGCTCTACAATCAGCCCCAGCATTTT	CASGGLYNQPQHF
TRBD1	TRBV3-1/TRBV3-2	-	TRBJ1-4	TGTGCCAGCAGCCCGGGACAGGGACCCGAAAAACTGTTTTTT	CASSPGQGPEKLFF
-	TRBV12-3/TRBV12-4	-	TRBJ1-1	TGTGCCAGCATGTCCGAGGGGAACACTGAAGCTTTCTTT	CASMSEGNTEAFF
-	TRBV3-1/TRBV3-2	-	TRBJ1-4	TGTGCCAGCAGCCCCCCGAGGACGGGGAATGAAAAACTGTTTTTT	CASSPPRTGNEKLFF
-	TRBV11-3	-	TRBJ1-3	TGTGCCAGCAGCTTAGATGTGCGGGCAGTCGGAAACACCATATATTTT	CASSLDVRAVGNTIYF
-	TRBV18	-	TRBJ2-7	TGTGCCAGCTCAATTCAGGGGTCGACCTACGAGCAGTACTTC	CASSIQGSTYEQYF
-	TRBV5-5	once	TRBJ2-6	TGTGCCAGCAGCTTGGTACCCTTGGGGGCGGTGGGGGCCAACGTCCTGACTTTC	CASSLVPLGAVGANVLTF
-	TRBV2	-	TRBJ1-5	TGTGCCAGCAGTCTCGTCAATCAGCCCCAGCATTTT	CASSLVNQPQHF
TRBD1	TRBV7-2	-	TRBJ1-2	TGTGCCAGCAGCTTAGGGGACAGGGTATATGGCTACACCTTC	CASSLGDRVYGYTF
-	TRBV10-1	-	TRBJ1-1	TGCGCCAGCAGACTCGGGGTGAACACTGAAGCTTTCTTT	CASRLGVNTEAFF
-	TRBV9	-	TRBJ1-2	TGTGCCAGCAGCGTAGCTTCAGAACAAAACTATGGCTACACCTTC	CASSVASEQNYGYTF
TRBD1	TRBV19	-	TRBJ1-1	TGTGCCAGTAGTATTTCCGGGACAGGGGTTAGATCGGAGGGAGCTTTCTTT	CASSISGTGVRSEGAFF
-	TRBV20-1	-	TRBJ2-5	TGCAGTGGCCGGCGGGAGACCCAGTACTTC	CSGRRETQYF
-	TRBV9	-	TRBJ2-3	TGTGCCAGCAGCCTAGGACAGTTCACAGATACGCAGTATTTT	CASSLGQFTDTQYF
-	TRBV5-1	-	TRBJ1-2	TGCGCCAGCAGCCCTGGCGGCACCCCTAACTATGGCTACACCTTC	CASSPGGTPNYGYTF
TRBD1	TRBV6-5	once	TRBJ2-7	TGTGCCAGCAGTAACCAGGGGGCAGGAGAGCAGTACTTC	CASSNQGAGEQYF
TRBD2	TRBV6-5	-	TRBJ2-5	TGTGCCAGCAGTCGGGGGGTGGGACAAGAGACCCAGTACTTC	CASSRGVGQETQYF
-	TRBV29-1	-	TRBJ2-7	TGCAGCGTTGAACCCCCGGGGGGCGGCGAGCAGTACTTC	CSVEPPGGGEQYF
-	TRBV20-1	few	TRBJ1-1	TGCAGTGCTAGTATGCCAGGGCGGATGGGAACTGAAGCTTTCTTT	CSASMPGRMGTEAFF
-	TRBV19	-	TRBJ1-5	TGTGCCAGTAGTATAGCCTCGACATACCAGCCCCAGCATTTT	CASSIASTYQPQHF
-	TRBV3-1/TRBV3-2	-	TRBJ1-5	TGTGCCAGCAGCCAAGAATGTTGCAGGGCAGTGATAGCCCAGCATTTT	CASSQECCRAVIAQHF
-	TRBV10-3	once	TRBJ2-3	TGTGCCATCAGGCCGCTAGAGAGTAGTGGAAAAGATACGCAGTATTTT	CAIRPLESSGKDTQYF
-	TRBV2	-	TRBJ1-2	TGTGCCAGCAGTGATATGGCCTCCTATGGCTACACCTTC	CASSDMASYGYTF
-	TRBV19	-	TRBJ2-7	TGTGCCAGTAGTTCCTGGACAGAAACTACCTACGAGCAGTACTTC	CASSSWTETTYEQYF
TRBD1	TRBV3-1/TRBV3-2	-	TRBJ1-1	TGTGCCAGCACCACGACAGGGGGGAACACTGAAGCTTTCTTT	CASTTTGGNTEAFF
-	TRBV7-7	few	TRBJ2-5	TGTGCTAGCAGCTGGAGGGGGGGGAACCAAGAGACCCAGTACTTC	CASSWRGGNQETQYF
TRBD2	TRBV3-1/TRBV3-2	-	TRBJ2-5	TGTGCCAGCAGCTTGTTTAGCGGGGGGGTACAAGAGACCCAGTACTTC	CASSLFSGGVQETQYF
TRBD2	TRBV9	-	TRBJ2-3	TGTGCCAGCAGCCCTACTAGCGGGGCAAGCACAGATACGCAGTATTTT	CASSPTSGASTDTQYF
-	TRBV6-2/TRBV6-3	-	TRBJ2-3	TGTGCCAGCAGTTACCCCATAAGCGGGAGCACAGATACGCAGTATTTT	CASSYPISGSTDTQYF
-	TRBV12-3/TRBV12-4	-	TRBJ1-2	TGTGCCAGCAGTCCCCGACAGTATGGCTACACCTTC	CASSPRQYGYTF
-	TRBV4-3	-	TRBJ1-4	TGCGCCAGCAGCCAAGAAGGAGGAGGAGGGGCGGGAGAAAAACTGTTTTTT	CASSQEGGGGAGEKLFF
-	TRBV6-1	-	TRBJ2-7	TGTGCCAGCAGTGAAAGGCCGGACACCCTCTCCTACGAGCAGTACTTC	CASSERPDTLSYEQYF
-	TRBV6-2/TRBV6-3	-	TRBJ1-2	TGTGCCAGCAGTTACACGGGACAAAGCGGCTACACCTTT	CASSYTGQSGYTF
-	TRBV5-4	-	TRBJ1-2	TGTGCCAGCAGCTTGGGCGGGGACTATGGCTACACCTTC	CASSLGGDYGYTF
TRBD1	TRBV4-2	-	TRBJ1-2	TGTGCCAGCAGCCAAGAGCCGGGGACAGGGAGCTATGGCTACACCTTC	CASSQEPGTGSYGYTF